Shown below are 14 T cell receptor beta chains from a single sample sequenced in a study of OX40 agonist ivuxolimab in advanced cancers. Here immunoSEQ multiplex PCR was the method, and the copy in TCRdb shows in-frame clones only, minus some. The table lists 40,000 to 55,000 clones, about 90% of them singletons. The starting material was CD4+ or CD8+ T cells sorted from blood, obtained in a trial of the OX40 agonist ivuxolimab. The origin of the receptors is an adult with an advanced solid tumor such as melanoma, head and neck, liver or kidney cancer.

The CDR3 coding sequence is TGTGCCAGTAGCCCCCAGGTACAGGGGGCTACAGATACGCAGTATTTT. It is translated as CASSPQVQGATDTQYF. J is TRBJ2-3 and V is TRBV19, with 9 nucleotides matching TRBD1. This CDR3 region has 16 residues. Germline V gives CDR1 LNHDA, CDR2 SQIVND (reference sequence). Trimming at V came to 6 bases and at J to 3 bases, leaving 10 bases not matched to a gene.

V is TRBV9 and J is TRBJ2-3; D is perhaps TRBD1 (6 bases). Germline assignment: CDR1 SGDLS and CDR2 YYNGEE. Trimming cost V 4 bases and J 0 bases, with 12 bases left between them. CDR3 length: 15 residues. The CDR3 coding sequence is TGTGCCAGCAGCACCCGACAGGAGAGCACAGATACGCAGTATTTT. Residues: CASSTRQESTDTQYF.

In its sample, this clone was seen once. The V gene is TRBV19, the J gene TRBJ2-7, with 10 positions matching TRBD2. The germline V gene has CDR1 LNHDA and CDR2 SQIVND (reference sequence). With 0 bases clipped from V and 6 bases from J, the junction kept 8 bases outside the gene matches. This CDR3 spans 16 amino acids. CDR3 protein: CASSIDGAGGPGEQYF. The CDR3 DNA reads TGTGCCAGTAGTATAGATGGAGCGGGAGGGCCGGGCGAGCAGTACTTC.

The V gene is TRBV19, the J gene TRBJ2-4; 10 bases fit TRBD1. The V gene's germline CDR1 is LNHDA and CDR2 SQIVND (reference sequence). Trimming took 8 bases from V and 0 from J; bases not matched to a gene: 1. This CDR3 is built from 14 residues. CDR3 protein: CASGQGGAKNIQYF. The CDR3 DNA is TGTGCCAGTGGACAGGGGGGAGCCAAAAACATTCAGTACTTC.

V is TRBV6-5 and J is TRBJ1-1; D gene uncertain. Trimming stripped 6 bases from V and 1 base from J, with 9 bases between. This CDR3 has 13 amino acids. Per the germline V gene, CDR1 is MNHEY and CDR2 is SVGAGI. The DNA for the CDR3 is TGTGCCAGCAGCCGAAAGAGGAACACTGAAGCTTTCTTT. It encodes CASSRKRNTEAFF.

DNA of the CDR3: TGTGCCAGCAGCTTAGGCCGGGGGACGCCTTCCGAGCAGTACTTC. Protein: CASSLGRGTPSEQYF. The chain is built from TRBV7-6 and TRBJ2-7; TRBD2 is a possible D gene (6 bases). This CDR3 contains 15 residues. Germline V gene lookup returns CDR1 SGHVS and CDR2 FNYEAQ. With 1 base removed from V and 6 bases from J, the gap between germline ends came to 16 bases. Combining the CDR3 with reference TRBV7-6 and TRBJ2-7 gives the whole variable domain GAGVSQSPRYKVTKRGQDVALRCDPISGHVSLYWYRQALGQGPEFLTYFNYEAQQDKSGLPNDRFSAERPEGSISTLTIQRTEQRDSAMYRCASSLGRGTPSEQYFGPGTRLTVT.

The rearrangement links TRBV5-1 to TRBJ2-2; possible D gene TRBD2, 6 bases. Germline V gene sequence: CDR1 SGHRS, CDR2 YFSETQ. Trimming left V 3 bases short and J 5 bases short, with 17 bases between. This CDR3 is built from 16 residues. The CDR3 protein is CASSSDGGGWTGELFF. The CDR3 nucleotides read TGCGCCAGCAGCTCCGACGGGGGAGGTTGGACCGGGGAGCTGTTTTTT.

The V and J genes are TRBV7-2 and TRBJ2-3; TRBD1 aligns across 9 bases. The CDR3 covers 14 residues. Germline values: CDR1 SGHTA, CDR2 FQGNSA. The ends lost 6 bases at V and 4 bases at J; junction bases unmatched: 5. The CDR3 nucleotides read TGTGCCAGCAGAACCGACAGGGGGGCAGATACGCAGTATTTT. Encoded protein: CASRTDRGADTQYF.

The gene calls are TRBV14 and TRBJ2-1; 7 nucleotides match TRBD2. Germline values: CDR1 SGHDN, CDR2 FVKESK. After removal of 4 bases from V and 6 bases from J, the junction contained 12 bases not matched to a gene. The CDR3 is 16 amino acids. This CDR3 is CASSPMRAGRGNEQFF. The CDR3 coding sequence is TGTGCCAGCAGCCCCATGAGAGCGGGAAGGGGCAATGAGCAGTTCTTC. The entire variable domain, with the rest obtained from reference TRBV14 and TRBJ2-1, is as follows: EAGVTQFPSHSVIEKGQTVTLRCDPISGHDNLYWYRRVMGKEIKFLLHFVKESKQDESGMPNNRFLAERTGGTYSTLKVQPAELEDSGVYFCASSPMRAGRGNEQFFGPGTRLTVL.

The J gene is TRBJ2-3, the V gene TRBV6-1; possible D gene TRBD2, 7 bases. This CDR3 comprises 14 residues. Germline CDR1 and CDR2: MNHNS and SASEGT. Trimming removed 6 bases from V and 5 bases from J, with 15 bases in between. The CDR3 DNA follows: TGTGCCAGCAGGTCCCGGGGGGCTGGAGATACGCAGTATTTT. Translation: CASRSRGAGDTQYF.

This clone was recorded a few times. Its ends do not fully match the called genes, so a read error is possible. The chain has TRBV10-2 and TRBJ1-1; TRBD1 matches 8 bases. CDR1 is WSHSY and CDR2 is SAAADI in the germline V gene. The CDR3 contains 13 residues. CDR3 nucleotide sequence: TGCGCCAGCAGTGATCCGGGACAGGTCTTCTTGGTCTTT. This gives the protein CASSDPGQVFLVF.

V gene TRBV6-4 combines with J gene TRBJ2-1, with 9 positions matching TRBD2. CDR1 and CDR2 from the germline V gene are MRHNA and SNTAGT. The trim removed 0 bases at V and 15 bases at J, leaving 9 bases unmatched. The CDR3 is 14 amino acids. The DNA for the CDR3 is TGTGCCAGCAGTGACTCTAGCGGGGGACGAGCGGTGTTCTTC. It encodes CASSDSSGGRAVFF.

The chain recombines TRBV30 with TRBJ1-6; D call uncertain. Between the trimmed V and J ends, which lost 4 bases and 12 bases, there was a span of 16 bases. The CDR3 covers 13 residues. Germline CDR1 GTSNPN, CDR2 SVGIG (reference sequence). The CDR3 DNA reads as TGTGCCTGGAACCCTAGTTGGGGTCTACCCCTCCACTTT. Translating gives CAWNPSWGLPLHF.

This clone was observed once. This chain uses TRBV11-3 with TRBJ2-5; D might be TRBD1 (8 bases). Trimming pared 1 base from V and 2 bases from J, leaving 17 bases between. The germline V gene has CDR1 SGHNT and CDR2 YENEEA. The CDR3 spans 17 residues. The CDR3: CASSLGGDYRGQETQYF. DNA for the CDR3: TGTGCCAGCAGCTTAGGTGGGGACTACAGGGGGCAAGAGACCCAGTACTTC.